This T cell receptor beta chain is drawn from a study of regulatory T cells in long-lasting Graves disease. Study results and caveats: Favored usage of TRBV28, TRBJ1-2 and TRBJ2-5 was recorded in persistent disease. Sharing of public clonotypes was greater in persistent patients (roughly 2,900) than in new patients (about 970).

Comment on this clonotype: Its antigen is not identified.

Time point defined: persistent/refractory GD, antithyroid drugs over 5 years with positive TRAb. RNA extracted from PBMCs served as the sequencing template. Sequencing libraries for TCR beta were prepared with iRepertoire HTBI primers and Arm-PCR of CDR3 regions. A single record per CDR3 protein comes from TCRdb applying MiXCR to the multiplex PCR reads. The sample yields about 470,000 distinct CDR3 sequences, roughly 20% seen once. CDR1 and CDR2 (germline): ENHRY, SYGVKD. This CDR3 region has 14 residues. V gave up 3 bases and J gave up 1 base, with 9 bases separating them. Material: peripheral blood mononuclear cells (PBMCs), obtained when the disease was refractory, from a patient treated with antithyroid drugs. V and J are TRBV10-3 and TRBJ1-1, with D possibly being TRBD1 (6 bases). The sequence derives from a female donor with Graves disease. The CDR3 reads CAISDAGENTEAFF. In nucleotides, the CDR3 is TGTGCCATCAGTGATGCAGGGGAGAACACTGAAGCTTTCTTT.